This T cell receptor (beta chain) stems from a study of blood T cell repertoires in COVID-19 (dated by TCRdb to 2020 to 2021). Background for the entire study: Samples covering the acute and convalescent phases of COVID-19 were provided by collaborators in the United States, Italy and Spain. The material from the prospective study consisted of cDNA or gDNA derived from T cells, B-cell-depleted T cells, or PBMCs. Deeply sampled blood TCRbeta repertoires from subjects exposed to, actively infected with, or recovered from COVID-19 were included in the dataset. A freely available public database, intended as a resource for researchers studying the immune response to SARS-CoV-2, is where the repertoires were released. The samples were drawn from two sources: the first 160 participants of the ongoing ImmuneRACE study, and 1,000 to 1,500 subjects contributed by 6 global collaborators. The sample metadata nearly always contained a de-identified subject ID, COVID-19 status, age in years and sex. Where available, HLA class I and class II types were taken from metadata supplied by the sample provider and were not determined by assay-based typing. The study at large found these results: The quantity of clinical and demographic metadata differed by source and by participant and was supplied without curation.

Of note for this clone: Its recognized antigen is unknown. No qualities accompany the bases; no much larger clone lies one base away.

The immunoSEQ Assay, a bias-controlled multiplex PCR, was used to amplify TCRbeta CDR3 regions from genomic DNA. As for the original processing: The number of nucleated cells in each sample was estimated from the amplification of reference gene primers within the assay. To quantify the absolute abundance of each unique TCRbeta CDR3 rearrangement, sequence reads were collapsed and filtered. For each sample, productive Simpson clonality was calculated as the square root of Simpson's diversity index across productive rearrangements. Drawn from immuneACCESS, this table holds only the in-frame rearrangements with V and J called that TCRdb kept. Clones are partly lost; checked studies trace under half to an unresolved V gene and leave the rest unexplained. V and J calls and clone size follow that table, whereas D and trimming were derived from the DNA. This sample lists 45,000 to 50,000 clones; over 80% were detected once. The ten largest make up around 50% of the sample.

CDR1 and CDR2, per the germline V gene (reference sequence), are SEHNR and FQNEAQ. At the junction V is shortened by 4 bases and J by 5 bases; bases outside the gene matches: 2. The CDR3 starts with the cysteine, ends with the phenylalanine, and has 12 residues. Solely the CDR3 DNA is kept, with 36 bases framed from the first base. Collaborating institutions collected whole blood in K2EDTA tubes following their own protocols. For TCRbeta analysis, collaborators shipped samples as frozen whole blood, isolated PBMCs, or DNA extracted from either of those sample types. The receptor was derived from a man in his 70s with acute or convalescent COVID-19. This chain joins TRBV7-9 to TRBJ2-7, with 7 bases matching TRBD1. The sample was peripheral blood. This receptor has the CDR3 CASSSGGNEQYF. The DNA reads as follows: TGTGCCAGCAGCTCAGGGGGAAACGAGCAGTACTTC.